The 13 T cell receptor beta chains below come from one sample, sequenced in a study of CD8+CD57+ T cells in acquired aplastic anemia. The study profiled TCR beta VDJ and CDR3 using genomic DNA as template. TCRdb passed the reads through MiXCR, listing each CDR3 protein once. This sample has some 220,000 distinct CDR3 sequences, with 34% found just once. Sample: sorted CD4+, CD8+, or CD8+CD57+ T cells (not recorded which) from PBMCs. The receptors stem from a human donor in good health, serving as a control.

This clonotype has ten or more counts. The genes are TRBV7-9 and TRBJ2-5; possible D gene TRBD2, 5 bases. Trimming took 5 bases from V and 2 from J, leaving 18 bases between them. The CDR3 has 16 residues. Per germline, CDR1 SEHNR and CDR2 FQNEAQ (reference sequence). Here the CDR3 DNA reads TGTGCCAGCAGCCGAACGGGATTGGCCGGGCAAGAGACCCAGTACTTC. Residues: CASSRTGLAGQETQYF.

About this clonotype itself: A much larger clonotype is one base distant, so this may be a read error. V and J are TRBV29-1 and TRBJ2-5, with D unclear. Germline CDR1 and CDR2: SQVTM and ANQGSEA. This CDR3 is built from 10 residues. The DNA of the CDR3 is TGCAGCGTCGGAGATGAGGCCCAGTGCTTC. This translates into CSVGDEAQCF.

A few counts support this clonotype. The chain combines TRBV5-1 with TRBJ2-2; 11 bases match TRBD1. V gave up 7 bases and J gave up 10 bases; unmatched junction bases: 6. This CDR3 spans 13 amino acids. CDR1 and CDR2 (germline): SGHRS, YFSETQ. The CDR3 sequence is CASGGQGVTELFF. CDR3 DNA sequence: TGCGCCAGCGGGGGACAGGGGGTAACGGAGCTGTTTTTT.

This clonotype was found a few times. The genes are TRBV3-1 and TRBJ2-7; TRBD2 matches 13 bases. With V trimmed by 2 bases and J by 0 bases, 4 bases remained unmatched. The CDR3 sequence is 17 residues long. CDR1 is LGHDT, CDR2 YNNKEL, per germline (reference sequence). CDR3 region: CASSQTSGRDTSYEQYF. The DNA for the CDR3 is TGTGCCAGCAGCCAAACTAGCGGGAGGGATACCTCCTACGAGCAGTACTTC.

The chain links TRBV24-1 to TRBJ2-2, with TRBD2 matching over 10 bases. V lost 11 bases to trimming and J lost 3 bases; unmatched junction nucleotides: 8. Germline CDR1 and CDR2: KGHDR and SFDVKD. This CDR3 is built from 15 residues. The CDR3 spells CASSPTSGYTGELFF. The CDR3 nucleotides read TGTGCCAGCTCACCGACTAGCGGGTACACCGGGGAGCTGTTTTTT.

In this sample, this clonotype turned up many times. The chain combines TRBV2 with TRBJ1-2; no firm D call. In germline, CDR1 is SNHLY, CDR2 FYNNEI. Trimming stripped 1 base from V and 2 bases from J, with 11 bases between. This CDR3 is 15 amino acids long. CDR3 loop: CASSEGLAGNYGYTF. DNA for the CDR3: TGTGCCAGCAGTGAAGGATTGGCGGGAAACTATGGCTACACCTTC.

The CDR3 protein is CSARGGQAQYF. In nucleotides, the CDR3 is TGCAGTGCTAGAGGGGGGCAGGCGCAGTATTTT. The J gene is TRBJ2-3, the V gene TRBV20-1; TRBD1 might be the D (6 bases). This CDR3 has 11 residues. V gave up 1 base and J gave up 10 bases, with 9 bases separating them. The germline V gene encodes CDR1 DFQATT and CDR2 SNEGSKA (reference sequence).

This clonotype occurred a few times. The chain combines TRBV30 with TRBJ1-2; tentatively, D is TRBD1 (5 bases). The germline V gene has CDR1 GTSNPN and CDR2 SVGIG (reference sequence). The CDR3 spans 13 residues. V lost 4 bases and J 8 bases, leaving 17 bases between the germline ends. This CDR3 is CAWIRIGGGGYTF. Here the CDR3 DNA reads TGTGCCTGGATTCGAATTGGGGGAGGGGGCTACACCTTC.

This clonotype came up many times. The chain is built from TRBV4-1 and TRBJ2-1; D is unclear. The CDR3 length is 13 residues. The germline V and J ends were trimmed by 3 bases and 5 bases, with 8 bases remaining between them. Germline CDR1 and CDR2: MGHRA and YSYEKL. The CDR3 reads CASSQTDHNEQFF. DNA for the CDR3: TGCGCCAGCAGCCAGACGGACCACAATGAGCAGTTCTTC.

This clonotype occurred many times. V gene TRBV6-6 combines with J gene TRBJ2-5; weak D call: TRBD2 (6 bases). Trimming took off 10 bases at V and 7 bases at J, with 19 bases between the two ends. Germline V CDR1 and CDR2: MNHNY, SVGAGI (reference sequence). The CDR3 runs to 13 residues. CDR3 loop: CATGGSHTSTQYF. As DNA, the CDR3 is TGTGCCACCGGAGGGTCCCACACTTCGACCCAGTACTTC.

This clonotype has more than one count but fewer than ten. The CDR3 loop is CASSEVWGQRTGELFF. The CDR3 DNA follows: TGTGCCAGCAGTGAAGTCTGGGGCCAGAGAACCGGGGAGCTGTTTTTT. The genes are TRBV2 and TRBJ2-2, with TRBD1 as a possible D gene (5 bases). CDR1 is SNHLY, CDR2 FYNNEI, per germline. There are 16 residues in the CDR3. Trimming removed 1 base at V and 5 bases at J, with 14 bases between. Full variable domain (missing parts from reference TRBV2 and TRBJ2-2): EPEVTQTPSHQVTQMGQEVILRCVPISNHLYFYWYRQILGQKVEFLVSFYNNEISEKSEIFDDQFSVERPDGSNFTLKIRSTKLEDSAMYFCASSEVWGQRTGELFFGEGSRLTVL.

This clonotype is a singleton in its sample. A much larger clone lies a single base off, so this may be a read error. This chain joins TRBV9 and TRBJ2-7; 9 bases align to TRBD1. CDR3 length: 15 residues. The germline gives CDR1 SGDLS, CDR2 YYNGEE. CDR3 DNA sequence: TGTGCCAGCAGCCTGGGACAGGGTGACGCCCACGAGCGGTACTTC. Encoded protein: CASSLGQGDAHERYF.

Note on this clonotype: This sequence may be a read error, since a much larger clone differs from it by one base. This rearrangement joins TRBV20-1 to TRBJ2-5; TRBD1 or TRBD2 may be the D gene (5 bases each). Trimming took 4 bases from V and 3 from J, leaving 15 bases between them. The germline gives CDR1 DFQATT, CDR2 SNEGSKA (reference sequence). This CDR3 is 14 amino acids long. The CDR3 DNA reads TGCAGTGCTAAGAGGGACGGAGCCAAAGAGACCCAGTACTTC. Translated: CSAKRDGAKETQYF.